What follows are 23 T cell receptor beta chains derived from one specimen sequenced in a study of OX40 agonist ivuxolimab in advanced cancers. TCRdb keeps only in-frame clones here, not all; method: immunoSEQ multiplex PCR. The sample lists tens of thousands of clones, approximately 86% seen once, with roughly 25% in the top ten. The specimen comprised CD4+ or CD8+ T cells sorted from blood, sampled in a trial of the OX40 agonist ivuxolimab. The receptors were sampled from an adult with an advanced solid tumor such as melanoma, head and neck, liver or kidney cancer.

The DNA for the CDR3 is TGTGCCACAGACTGGACAGGGTTGACCACTGAAGCTTTCTTT. Amino acid sequence: CATDWTGLTTEAFF. The chain recombines TRBV7-9 with TRBJ1-1; 8 bases agree with TRBD1. Germline CDR1 SEHNR, CDR2 FQNEAQ (reference sequence). The CDR3 covers 14 residues. Trimming cost V 10 bases and J 4 bases; bases outside gene matches: 11.

This clone was seen once. The chain employs TRBV28 and TRBJ2-5; either TRBD1 or TRBD2 may fit D (6 bases each). The CDR3 sequence is 16 residues long. Germline CDR1 and CDR2: MDHEN and SYDVKM. Trimming pared 5 bases from V and 5 bases from J, leaving 21 bases between. The CDR3 sequence: CASSPSTRGAWETQYF. CDR3 DNA sequence: TGTGCCAGCAGTCCATCGACTAGGGGGGCATGGGAGACCCAGTACTTC.

This chain connects TRBV2 to TRBJ2-3; 9 positions agree with TRBD1. Per the germline V gene, CDR1 is SNHLY and CDR2 is FYNNEI. The CDR3 consists of 15 residues. Trimming at V came to 4 bases and at J to 4 bases, leaving 6 bases not matched to a gene. CDR3 loop: CASSGTGDLADTQYF. The CDR3 nucleotides are TGTGCCAGCAGTGGGACAGGGGACCTCGCAGATACGCAGTATTTT.

In nucleotides, the CDR3 is TGTGCCAGCAGCCCCGGACTAGCGGGGAATGCCTACAATGAGCAGTTCTTC. Its protein product is CASSPGLAGNAYNEQFF. The chain joins TRBV7-6 to TRBJ2-1; the match to TRBD2 covers 12 bases. Germline V gene sequence: CDR1 SGHVS, CDR2 FNYEAQ. The ends lost 5 bases at V and 2 bases at J; junction bases unmatched: 7. The CDR3 consists of 17 residues.

The V gene is TRBV7-9, the J gene TRBJ2-5; D remains ambiguous. Germline V lookup: CDR1 SEHNR, CDR2 FQNEAQ (reference sequence). V was trimmed by 3 bases and J by 7 bases, leaving 15 bases between them. CDR3 length: 14 residues. The CDR3 reads CASSLARADLTQYF. The CDR3 DNA sequence: TGTGCCAGCAGCTTGGCCCGAGCCGACTTGACCCAGTACTTC.

The V call is TRBV7-8, the J call TRBJ2-5, with TRBD2 matching over 15 bases. The trim removed 2 bases at V and 5 bases at J, leaving 9 bases unmatched. The CDR3 is made up of 18 amino acids. Per the germline V gene, CDR1 is SGHVS and CDR2 is FQNEAQ. The CDR3, as DNA: TGTGCCAGCAGCTTAAACACCGGACTAGCGGGAGGGGTGGAGACCCAGTACTTC. Its protein is CASSLNTGLAGGVETQYF. Looking up the rest from reference TRBV7-8 and TRBJ2-5 gives the full variable domain: GAGVSQSPRYKVAKRGQDVALRCDPISGHVSLFWYQQALGQGPEFLTYFQNEAQLDKSGLPSDRFFAERPEGSVSTLKIQRTQQEDSAVYLCASSLNTGLAGGVETQYFGPGTRLLVL.

The chain joins TRBV11-2 to TRBJ2-7; D gene ambiguous. This CDR3 has 12 amino acids. Trimming removed 3 bases from V and 3 bases from J, with 6 bases in between. Germline V gene lookup returns CDR1 SGHAT and CDR2 FQNNGV. CDR3 nucleotides: TGTGCCAGCAGCTTGGGCCACTACGAGCAGTACTTC. Its translation: CASSLGHYEQYF.

This clone was observed a few times. The gene calls are TRBV7-6 and TRBJ1-1; D ambiguous. CDR3 length: 12 residues. Germline loops: CDR1 SGHVS, CDR2 FNYEAQ. Trimming pared 3 bases from V and 4 bases from J, leaving 6 bases between. This CDR3 is CASSLDLTEAFF. CDR3 nucleotide sequence: TGTGCCAGCAGCTTGGACCTCACTGAAGCTTTCTTT.

This chain uses TRBV6-5 with TRBJ1-2; tentative D call: TRBD1 (5 bases). The germline V gene has CDR1 MNHEY and CDR2 SVGAGI. Trimming took 2 bases from V and 6 from J, leaving 16 bases between them. This CDR3 comprises 15 residues. The CDR3 coding sequence is TGTGCCAGCAGTTACCCCCCGGGGCAGTTGCATGGCTACACCTTC. This encodes CASSYPPGQLHGYTF.

The chain joins TRBV9 to TRBJ2-7, with D uncertain. Trimming took off 4 bases at V and 1 base at J, with 15 bases between the two ends. In germline, CDR1 is SGDLS, CDR2 YYNGEE. CDR3 size: 15 residues. The CDR3, as DNA: TGTGCCAGCAGCTTTAGTGAGGCAGTATCCTACGAGCAGTACTTC. Residues: CASSFSEAVSYEQYF. Filled out from reference TRBV9 and TRBJ2-7, the complete variable domain reads DSGVTQTPKHLITATGQRVTLRCSPRSGDLSVYWYQQSLDQGLQFLIQYYNGEERAKGNILERFSAQQFPDLHSELNLSSLELGDSALYFCASSFSEAVSYEQYFGPGTRLTVT.

The chain uses TRBV14 and TRBJ2-5; D is unclear. The V end was cut by 0 bases, the J end by 4 bases, with 9 bases between. The CDR3 is 14 residues long. The germline CDR1 and CDR2 sequences are SGHDN and FVKESK. CDR3 coding DNA: TGTGCCAGCAGCCAAGATAGGAACATAGAGACCCAGTACTTC. Protein: CASSQDRNIETQYF.

The chain combines TRBV19 with TRBJ2-2; D may be TRBD2 (5 bases). Looked up from germline, CDR1 is LNHDA and CDR2 is SQIVND (reference sequence). The CDR3 has 16 amino acids. V was shortened by 3 bases and J by 7 bases, with 18 bases between the two germline ends. DNA of the CDR3: TGTGCCAGTAGTATTTTGGGAGATACTTTAGGCGGGGAGCTGTTTTTT. Translating it yields CASSILGDTLGGELFF.

The chain recombines TRBV7-9 with TRBJ1-1; D remains ambiguous. Trimming left V 1 base short and J 1 base short, with 4 bases between. There are 13 residues in the CDR3. Germline V CDR1 and CDR2: SEHNR, FQNEAQ (reference sequence). The CDR3, as DNA: TGTGCCAGCAGCTTAGTCGGGAACACTGAAGCTTTCTTT. It is translated as CASSLVGNTEAFF.

This clone was counted only a few times. J is TRBJ1-1 and V is TRBV7-3; 8 bases line up with TRBD1. The length of the CDR3 is 14 residues. Trimming cost V 6 bases and J 2 bases; bases outside gene matches: 5. The germline V gene has CDR1 SGHTA and CDR2 FQGTGA. The CDR3 DNA is TGTGCCAGCAGGACCGGGACAGGAAACACTGAAGCTTTCTTT. Protein product: CASRTGTGNTEAFF.

J is TRBJ2-7 and V is TRBV11-2, with 14 bases lining up with TRBD2. The CDR3 has 17 amino acids. From germline, CDR1 is SGHAT and CDR2 FQNNGV. V gave up 5 bases and J gave up 4 bases; unmatched junction bases: 10. This CDR3 reads CASSLYRGTSGSYEQYF. In DNA, the CDR3 is TGTGCCAGCAGCCTATATCGTGGGACTAGCGGGAGTTACGAGCAGTACTTC.

J is TRBJ2-1 and V is TRBV7-8; TRBD2 matches at 9 bases. This CDR3 spans 16 amino acids. Germline values: CDR1 SGHVS, CDR2 FQNEAQ. V was pared by 1 base and J by 6 bases, with 7 bases of the junction left unmatched. CDR3 DNA sequence: TGTGCCAGCAGCTTAGTCCCGCGGGAGGGGGGCAATGAGCAGTTCTTC. The encoded protein is CASSLVPREGGNEQFF.

The genes are TRBV27 and TRBJ1-6, with unresolved D. The germline V gene encodes CDR1 MNHEY and CDR2 SMNVEV (reference sequence). The V and J ends lost 6 bases and 0 bases respectively, with 9 bases between them. CDR3 length: 15 amino acids. Here the CDR3 DNA reads TGTGCCAGCAGCTTTTCCAGCTCCTATAATTCACCCCTCCACTTT. As protein: CASSFSSSYNSPLHF.

This clone has a handful of counts. The chain is built from TRBV5-1 and TRBJ2-1, with a possible D match to TRBD2 (6 bases). The germline gives CDR1 SGHRS, CDR2 YFSETQ. CDR3 length: 14 amino acids. The V end lost 5 bases, the J end lost 0 bases, and 9 bases lay between the germline ends. This CDR3 reads CASRLTSSYNEQFF. In DNA, the CDR3 is TGCGCCAGCAGATTGACTAGCTCCTACAATGAGCAGTTCTTC.

The chain joins TRBV2 to TRBJ1-1, with D unresolved. This CDR3 contains 14 residues. CDR1 is SNHLY and CDR2 is FYNNEI in the germline V gene. V lost 1 base and J 0 bases, leaving 6 bases between the germline ends. The CDR3 DNA sequence: TGTGCCAGCAGTGAAGGACACGTGAACACTGAAGCTTTCTTT. Translating it yields CASSEGHVNTEAFF.

The rearrangement joins TRBV2 to TRBJ1-1, with D possibly TRBD1 on 5 matching bases. The germline CDR1 and CDR2 sequences are SNHLY and FYNNEI. V was cut by 6 bases and J by 4 bases, with 15 bases left in between. This CDR3 is 14 amino acids long. Here the CDR3 reads CASSGTSRATEAFF. CDR3 sequence (DNA): TGTGCCAGCAGCGGGACCTCACGGGCCACTGAAGCTTTCTTT.

V and J are TRBV5-1 and TRBJ2-7; 10 bases are shared with TRBD1. Germline V lookup: CDR1 SGHRS, CDR2 YFSETQ. The CDR3 is 15 amino acids. Trimming at V came to 1 base and at J to 5 bases, leaving 6 bases not matched to a gene. For the CDR3, the DNA is TGCGCCAGCAGCTTGTATGGGACAGGGGTACACGAGCAGTACTTC. Protein sequence: CASSLYGTGVHEQYF. The variable domain in full, with the rest retrieved from reference TRBV5-1 and TRBJ2-7, is KAGVTQTPRYLIKTRGQQVTLSCSPISGHRSVSWYQQTPGQGLQFLFEYFSETQRNKGNFPGRFSGRQFSNSRSEMNVSTLELGDSALYLCASSLYGTGVHEQYFGPGTRLTVT.

This chain uses TRBV19 with TRBJ1-1, with 8 positions matching TRBD1. CDR1 and CDR2 (germline): LNHDA, SQIVND (reference sequence). The CDR3 extends over 13 amino acids. V dropped 5 bases and J dropped 4; count of bases not matched to a gene: 3. The CDR3 region is CASSSGGVTEAFF. CDR3 nucleotide sequence: TGTGCCAGTAGTTCAGGGGGCGTCACTGAAGCTTTCTTT.

This chain connects TRBV9 to TRBJ2-5; tentatively, D is TRBD1 (6 bases). Germline CDR1 is SGDLS and CDR2 is YYNGEE. This CDR3 is 17 amino acids long. V lost 3 bases and J lost 5, with 23 bases in between. CDR3 sequence reads: CASSGPPWTARRETQYF. CDR3 sequence (DNA): TGTGCCAGCAGCGGTCCTCCATGGACAGCTAGGCGCGAGACCCAGTACTTC.